These 15 T cell receptor beta chains were all obtained from the same sample, sequenced in a study of identical twins. TCRdb recomputed calls from the 5' RACE reads with MiXCR, one row per CDR3 protein. The table has approximately 250,000 distinct CDR3 sequences, around 6.5% seen once; the top ten hold roughly 15%. This same sample was also part of a study on T cells expressing NK-cell markers.

Sample: CD8+ T cells sorted from blood. The receptors here all came from a woman under 30 in good health.

This clonotype was seen many times. The chain is built from TRBV12-3 or TRBV12-4 and TRBJ1-2; TRBD1 is a possible D gene (5 bases). Trimming took 7 bases from V and 6 from J, leaving 15 bases between them. The CDR3 extends over 13 amino acids. The CDR3 protein is CASTLGGFNGYTF. The CDR3 region has the DNA TGTGCCAGCACCTTGGGGGGTTTCAATGGCTACACCTTC.

This clonotype was seen a few times. The chain uses TRBV27 and TRBJ1-2, with 7 bases fitting TRBD1. The CDR3 spans 11 residues. The V gene end was trimmed by 9 bases and the J gene end by 10 bases; junction bases not matched to a gene: 8. Germline values: CDR1 MNHEY, CDR2 SMNVEV (reference sequence). The chain's CDR3 is CASRGGADYTF. The CDR3 DNA is TGTGCCAGTAGAGGGGGCGCCGACTACACCTTC.

The table lists this clonotype with many counts. The genes are TRBV7-9 and TRBJ1-1; D unresolved. From germline, CDR1 is SEHNR and CDR2 FQNEAQ (reference sequence). This CDR3 has 13 residues. V lost 1 base and J lost 0, with 3 bases in between. DNA for the CDR3: TGTGCCAGCAGCTTAGTGATGAACACTGAAGCTTTCTTT. Encoded protein: CASSLVMNTEAFF.

Only a few counts were recorded for this clonotype. The rearrangement joins TRBV29-1 to TRBJ1-2; no clear D gene. Per the germline V gene, CDR1 is SQVTM and CDR2 is ANQGSEA. The CDR3 has 14 residues. The DNA for the CDR3 is TGCACCGGTAGGCGGATCAAAAGTTCCGATGGCTACACCTTC. The encoded protein is CTGRRIKSSDGYTF.

This clonotype was seen ten or more times. J is TRBJ2-1 and V is TRBV5-1, with TRBD2 matching over 8 bases. J lost 8 bases, V lost 9 bases, and 13 bases had no gene match. CDR1 is SGHRS, CDR2 YFSETQ, per germline. The CDR3 has 14 residues. The CDR3 region is CATNPRGGPDEQFF. As DNA, the CDR3 is TGCGCCACAAATCCCCGGGGGGGCCCCGATGAGCAGTTCTTC.

This clonotype was seen a few times. V is TRBV20-1 and J is TRBJ2-2, with D tentatively TRBD2 (5 bases). Per germline, CDR1 DFQATT and CDR2 SNEGSKA (reference sequence). The V end lost 2 bases, the J end lost 4 bases, and 14 bases lay between the germline ends. This CDR3 has 15 residues. CDR3 DNA: TGCAGTGCTAGATCTATCGAGGGAAGCACCGGGGAGCTGTTTTTT. It yields the protein CSARSIEGSTGELFF.

The rearrangement uses TRBV9 and TRBJ2-7; 14 bases agree with TRBD2. Germline V gene sequence: CDR1 SGDLS, CDR2 YYNGEE. CDR3 length: 17 amino acids. Trimming removed 4 bases from V and 6 bases from J; junction bases left unmatched: 12. The CDR3 sequence is CASSYREGTSGSIEQYF. CDR3 coding DNA: TGTGCCAGCAGCTACCGGGAGGGGACTAGCGGGAGCATCGAGCAGTACTTC.

This clonotype was observed at least ten times. The chain couples TRBV6-1 to TRBJ2-2; 10 bases match TRBD2. CDR1 MNHNS and CDR2 SASEGT come from the germline V gene. There are 16 residues in the CDR3. Trimming removed 3 bases from V and 4 bases from J; junction bases left unmatched: 5. CDR3 DNA sequence: TGTGCCAGCAGTGACCCCGGGACTAGCGCCACCGGGGAGCTGTTTTTT. Amino acids: CASSDPGTSATGELFF.

In its sample, this clonotype was seen many times. The chain is built from TRBV7-9 and TRBJ1-4, with D hard to call. Per the germline V gene, CDR1 is SEHNR and CDR2 is FQNEAQ (reference sequence). V was trimmed by 4 bases and J by 8 bases, leaving 11 bases between them. The length of the CDR3 is 13 residues. The CDR3 protein is CASSSSFAEKLFF. The CDR3 DNA reads TGTGCCAGCAGCTCCTCCTTCGCCGAAAAACTGTTTTTT.

In this sample, this clonotype turned up a few times. This chain links TRBV15 with TRBJ1-1, with a tentative D call TRBD1 (6 bases). CDR3 length: 13 residues. Trimming took 5 bases from V and 5 from J, leaving 12 bases between them. Germline-derived CDR1 and CDR2 are LNHNV and YYDKDF (reference sequence). CDR3 nucleotides: TGTGCCACCAGCGGTACAGGGAGGACTGAAGCTTTCTTT. Amino acids: CATSGTGRTEAFF.

The chain carries TRBV12-3 or TRBV12-4 and TRBJ2-5; D might be TRBD1 (6 bases). The CDR3 is 16 residues long. Trimming shortened V by 5 bases and J by 4 bases, and 20 bases separated the two germline ends. The CDR3 spells CASSPQGQPKGETQYF. Here the CDR3 DNA reads TGTGCCAGCAGTCCCCAAGGACAGCCGAAGGGAGAGACCCAGTACTTC.

This clonotype was counted ten times or more. The CDR3 DNA reads as TGTGCCAGCAGCCCCTCGGGGGGAGGGCTAGAGACCCAGTACTTC. This translates into CASSPSGGGLETQYF. The chain joins TRBV7-2 to TRBJ2-5; 7 nucleotides align to TRBD2. Looked up from germline, CDR1 is SGHTA and CDR2 is FQGNSA. The ends lost 5 bases at V and 4 bases at J; junction bases unmatched: 10. The CDR3 has 15 residues.

The chain is built from TRBV27 and TRBJ2-7; TRBD1 or TRBD2 may be the D gene (7 bases each). V lost 10 bases to trimming and J lost 4 bases, with 20 bases between them. The CDR3 totals 14 residues. Germline lookup yields CDR1 MNHEY and CDR2 SMNVEV (reference sequence). The CDR3 nucleotides read TGTGCCACCTCCTCAGGGGGGGGTTGGTACGAGCAGTACTTC. Amino acids: CATSSGGGWYEQYF.

In its sample, this clonotype was seen a few times. The gene calls are TRBV6-2 or TRBV6-3 and TRBJ2-1; D not certain. The germline V gene has CDR1 MNHEY and CDR2 SVGEGT. V gave up 8 bases and J gave up 2 bases, with 10 bases separating them. CDR3 size: 13 residues. This chain's CDR3 is CASGQRTYNEQFF. CDR3 DNA: TGTGCCAGCGGTCAGAGGACCTACAATGAGCAGTTCTTC.

The chain is built from TRBV9 and TRBJ2-3, with 11 nucleotides matching TRBD2. CDR3 length equals 18 residues. From germline, CDR1 is SGDLS and CDR2 YYNGEE. J lost 0 bases, V lost 3 bases, and 9 bases had no gene match. The DNA of the CDR3 is TGTGCCAGCAGCGGCCTAGCGGGGGGCTTTACTAGCACAGATACGCAGTATTTT. Translation gives CASSGLAGGFTSTDTQYF.